This entry features one T cell receptor (beta chain) sequence. PCR was performed a second time for roughly 6 to 12 cycles using a sample-barcoded 5' primer and a J-beta primer mix. One entry per CDR3 protein results from TCRdb running MiXCR on the 5' RACE reads. The sample holds roughly 1,500,000 distinct CDR3 sequences, around two fifths seen once. There are 15 residues in the CDR3. Germline V gene sequence: CDR1 SGHRS, CDR2 YFSETQ. The entry originates in a study of blood T cells in healthy people across ages. This clonotype was sampled from a woman between 18 and 29 years old in good health. The rearrangement links TRBV5-1 to TRBJ2-1; maybe TRBD2 (7 bases). The J call may be faulty, since TRBJ2-7 better matches the DNA end. The sample was blood. CDR3 loop: CASSWWGGSYNEQYF. Written as DNA, the CDR3 is TGCGCCAGCAGCTGGTGGGGGGGCTCCTACAATGAGCAGTACTTC.